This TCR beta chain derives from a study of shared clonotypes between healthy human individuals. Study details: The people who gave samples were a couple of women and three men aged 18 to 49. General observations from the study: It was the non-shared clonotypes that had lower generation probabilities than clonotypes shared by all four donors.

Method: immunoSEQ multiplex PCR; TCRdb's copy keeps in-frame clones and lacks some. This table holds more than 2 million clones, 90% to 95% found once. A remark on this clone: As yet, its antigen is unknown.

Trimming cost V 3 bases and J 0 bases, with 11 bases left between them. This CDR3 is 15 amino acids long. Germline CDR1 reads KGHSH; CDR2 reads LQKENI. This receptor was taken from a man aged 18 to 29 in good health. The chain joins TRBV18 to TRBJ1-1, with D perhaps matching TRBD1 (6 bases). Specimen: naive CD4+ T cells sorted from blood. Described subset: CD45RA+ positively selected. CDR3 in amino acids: CASSPDAGVNTEAFF. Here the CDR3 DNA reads TGTGCCAGCTCACCGGACGCAGGGGTGAACACTGAAGCTTTCTTT.